Presented here are 22 T cell receptor beta chains from one specimen sequenced in a study of T cell responses to AZD1222 COVID-19 vaccine (dated by TCRdb to about 2021). To prepare the library, the immunoSEQ multiplex PCR assay was applied. The table was pulled from immuneACCESS by TCRdb, which kept in-frame rearrangements only. Such tables lose some clones; where checked, under half of the loss comes from unresolved V genes, and the rest has no known cause. This sample comprises around 260,000 clones, about 92% of them detected only once. Of the sample, less than 0.65% falls within the top ten clones. Taken with the paper, the label for time point translates to: baseline before first vaccination. Sequenced material: peripheral blood, taken on day 0 of AZD1222 vaccination. These receptors came from an adult in good health.

The chain combines TRBV6-2 or TRBV6-3 with TRBJ2-1; D gene unclear. Germline V gives CDR1 MNHEY, CDR2 SVGEGT. CDR3 length: 13 amino acids. V was trimmed by 0 bases and J by 7 bases, leaving 7 bases between them. CDR3 protein: CASSYSVGNEQFF. The CDR3 region has the DNA TGTGCCAGCAGTTACTCGGTGGGGAATGAGCAGTTCTTC.

This clone was picked up one time. The gene calls are TRBV6-1 and TRBJ2-1, with D possibly TRBD2 on 5 matching bases. CDR1 and CDR2 (germline): MNHNS, SASEGT. V was cut by 3 bases and J by 10 bases, with 19 bases left in between. The CDR3 is made up of 15 amino acids. The CDR3 is CASSDTTEGPREQFF. CDR3 DNA sequence: TGTGCCAGCAGTGATACTACCGAGGGCCCGAGAGAGCAGTTCTTC.

Concerning this clone itself: Other DNA sequences in the sample encode the same CDR3. The chain joins TRBV3-1 (or the pseudogene TRBV3-2) to TRBJ1-1; the D gene is possibly TRBD1 (5 bases). Germline CDR1 and CDR2: LGHDT and YNNKEL (reference sequence). There are 14 residues in the CDR3. Between the trimmed V and J ends, which lost 1 base and 5 bases, there was a span of 11 bases. The CDR3 DNA reads TGTGCCAGCAGCCAAGTTGGGGGAGAGACTGAAGCTTTCTTT. This gives the protein CASSQVGGETEAFF.

This clone was recorded once. The gene calls are TRBV5-6 and TRBJ2-7; D possibly corresponds to TRBD1 (6 bases). The germline CDR1 and CDR2 sequences are SGHDT and YYEEEE. This CDR3 contains 14 residues. Trimming left V 2 bases short and J 2 bases short, with 11 bases between. CDR3 loop: CASSLGQRTYEQYF. CDR3 coding DNA: TGTGCCAGCAGCTTAGGACAGAGGACCTACGAGCAGTACTTC.

This sequence joins TRBV5-1 and TRBJ2-5; D is unresolved. The V gene's germline CDR1 is SGHRS and CDR2 YFSETQ. V was shortened by 0 bases and J by 12 bases, with 9 bases between the two germline ends. The CDR3 consists of 11 residues. The CDR3 protein is CASSLDSHKYF. CDR3 DNA: TGCGCCAGCAGCTTGGACTCGCACAAGTACTTC.

This CDR3 is CASRQGQGVYGYTF. The CDR3 nucleotides read TGTGCCAGCCGACAAGGACAGGGGGTCTATGGCTACACCTTC. V gene TRBV28 combines with J gene TRBJ1-2, with 10 nucleotides matching TRBD1. The V gene's germline CDR1 is MDHEN and CDR2 SYDVKM. The CDR3 has 14 residues. V gave up 8 bases and J gave up 4 bases; unmatched junction bases: 7.

CDR3 sequence reads: CASSYAGRLNTEAFF. The CDR3 DNA sequence: TGTGCCAGCAGTTACGCCGGTCGGCTGAACACTGAAGCTTTCTTT. This chain connects TRBV6-5 to TRBJ1-1; no reliable D call. The germline V gene encodes CDR1 MNHEY and CDR2 SVGAGI. The CDR3 sequence is 15 residues long. V was clipped by 2 bases and J by 0 bases, with 10 bases between them.

The chain links TRBV10-2 to TRBJ1-5; D is perhaps TRBD1 (5 bases). V was cut by 1 base and J by 1 base, with 5 bases left in between. CDR3 length equals 14 residues. Germline V gene sequence: CDR1 WSHSY, CDR2 SAAADI. The CDR3 DNA is TGCGCCAGCAGTGAGTGGGGGAGCAATCAGCCCCAGCATTTT. Translating gives CASSEWGSNQPQHF.

The chain carries TRBV5-1 and TRBJ2-7; 12 bases fit TRBD2. The germline CDR1 and CDR2 sequences are SGHRS and YFSETQ. This CDR3 has 15 residues. V lost 0 bases to trimming and J lost 3 bases; unmatched junction nucleotides: 1. CDR3 residues: CASSLGTSGDYEQYF. The CDR3 DNA follows: TGCGCCAGCAGCTTGGGGACTAGCGGGGACTACGAGCAGTACTTC.

This sequence joins TRBV9 and TRBJ2-7, with D perhaps TRBD1 (6 bases). This CDR3 has 12 amino acids. Looked up from germline, CDR1 is SGDLS and CDR2 is YYNGEE. The V end was cut by 1 base, the J end by 6 bases, with 8 bases between. This CDR3 is CASSVRGGEQYF. DNA for the CDR3: TGTGCCAGCAGCGTAAGAGGGGGCGAGCAGTACTTC. Complete variable domain (other parts from reference TRBV9 and TRBJ2-7): DSGVTQTPKHLITATGQRVTLRCSPRSGDLSVYWYQQSLDQGLQFLIQYYNGEERAKGNILERFSAQQFPDLHSELNLSSLELGDSALYFCASSVRGGEQYFGPGTRLTVT.

Points on this clone: The same CDR3 can be traced to other DNA sequences in this sample. The chain carries TRBV7-2 and TRBJ2-7, with TRBD1 identical over 10 bases. Germline CDR1 reads SGHTA; CDR2 reads FQGNSA. CDR3 length equals 14 residues. The junction had 2 bases not matched to a gene; V was cut back by 2 bases and J by 4 bases. DNA of the CDR3: TGTGCCAGCAGCTTAAGGGACAGGGGATACGAGCAGTACTTC. Translating it yields CASSLRDRGYEQYF.

This clone has a single count. This chain joins TRBV2 and TRBJ2-1, with unresolved D. The V and J ends lost 2 bases and 2 bases respectively, with 7 bases between them. Per the germline V gene, CDR1 is SNHLY and CDR2 is FYNNEI. The CDR3 consists of 14 residues. Here the CDR3 DNA reads TGTGCCAGCAGTGAAAGGTTACCCTACAATGAGCAGTTCTTC. Translated, it gives CASSERLPYNEQFF.

The genes are TRBV3-1 (or the pseudogene TRBV3-2) and TRBJ1-1; D remains unclear. This CDR3 region has 12 residues. Trimming removed 0 bases at V and 10 bases at J, with 9 bases between. Germline V gene sequence: CDR1 LGHDT, CDR2 YNNKEL (reference sequence). For the CDR3, the DNA is TGTGCCAGCAGCCAAGAAACGTCGCGAGCTTTCTTT. Protein: CASSQETSRAFF.

The V call is TRBV12-5, the J call TRBJ2-1; 13 bases fit TRBD2. The V and J ends lost 6 bases and 7 bases, in that order; junction bases with no gene match: 3. CDR3 length: 14 residues. Germline lookup yields CDR1 LGHNT and CDR2 FRNRAP. Written as DNA, the CDR3 is TGTGCTAGTGGACTAGCGGGAGGGCAAAATGAGCAGTTCTTC. It encodes CASGLAGGQNEQFF.

The rearrangement uses TRBV20-1 and TRBJ1-2, with D hard to call. The CDR3 length is 11 residues. Germline V CDR1 and CDR2: DFQATT, SNEGSKA (reference sequence). The V gene lost 5 bases and the J gene lost 7 bases, with 11 bases spanning the gap. The DNA of the CDR3 is TGCAGTGCTCTGCTGCAAGGTGGCTACACCTTC. Protein: CSALLQGGYTF.

The genes are TRBV3-1 (or the pseudogene TRBV3-2) and TRBJ2-5; the match to TRBD1 covers 7 bases. CDR1 and CDR2 from the germline V gene are LGHDT and YNNKEL (reference sequence). The J segment lost 1 base and the V segment lost 4 bases, leaving 6 bases of the junction unmatched. The CDR3 sequence is 15 residues long. The CDR3 region is CASSPFGTVQETQYF. The CDR3 DNA is TGTGCCAGCAGCCCTTTCGGGACAGTCCAAGAGACCCAGTACTTC.

The CDR3 DNA reads TGCAGCGTTAACAGCTACAATGAGCAGTTCTTC. Translating it yields CSVNSYNEQFF. The chain couples TRBV29-1 to TRBJ2-1; D is ambiguous. V was clipped by 5 bases and J by 3 bases, with 5 bases between them. Germline assignment: CDR1 SQVTM and CDR2 ANQGSEA. The CDR3 is 11 amino acids.

The J gene is TRBJ1-1, the V gene TRBV10-3, with a possible D match to TRBD1 (5 bases). Between the trimmed V and J ends, which lost 2 bases and 1 base, there was a span of 11 bases. CDR3 length: 15 amino acids. The germline gives CDR1 ENHRY, CDR2 SYGVKD. CDR3: CAISEQGSRNTEAFF. The CDR3 DNA is TGTGCCATCAGTGAGCAGGGAAGTCGGAACACTGAAGCTTTCTTT.

V usage is TRBV5-5 and J usage is TRBJ2-1, with 12 bases fitting TRBD1. After removal of 4 bases from V and 8 bases from J, the junction contained 4 bases not matched to a gene. The CDR3 covers 14 residues. The germline V gene has CDR1 SGHKS and CDR2 YYEKEE (reference sequence). The CDR3 reads CASSRDRGRDEQFF. The DNA of the CDR3 is TGTGCCAGCAGCCGGGACAGGGGGCGAGATGAGCAGTTCTTC.

CDR3 in amino acids: CASSLGTSSYEQYF. The CDR3 region has the DNA TGTGCCAGCAGCTTAGGGACAAGCTCCTACGAGCAGTACTTC. V gene TRBV13 combines with J gene TRBJ2-7; D not certain. Trimming stripped 0 bases from V and 0 bases from J, with 6 bases between. This CDR3 comprises 14 residues. Germline CDR1 reads PRHDT; CDR2 reads FYEKMQ (reference sequence).

The chain carries TRBV12-3 or TRBV12-4 and TRBJ1-5; D not resolved. The CDR3 contains 13 residues. Between the trimmed V and J ends, which lost 8 bases and 5 bases, there was a span of 13 bases. The CDR3 bases are TGTGCCAGCCTATTCCAGGTAGATCAGCCCCAGCATTTT. It translates to CASLFQVDQPQHF.

This chain uses TRBV27 with TRBJ2-2, with 7 nucleotides matching TRBD2. CDR1 is MNHEY and CDR2 is SMNVEV in the germline V gene (reference sequence). The junction had 5 bases not matched to a gene; V was cut back by 4 bases and J by 3 bases. The CDR3 is 15 residues long. The DNA of the CDR3 is TGTGCCAGCAGTTCGGCTAGCGGATACACCGGGGAGCTGTTTTTT. It encodes CASSSASGYTGELFF.